This TCR beta chain derives from a study of PD-1 blockade in mismatch repair-deficient tumors (dated by TCRdb to between 2016 and 2019). For context, the study as a whole: Between late 2013 and September 2016, the trial enrolled about 86 consecutive patients with 12 mismatch repair-deficient cancer types, every one of whom had been previously treated and was progressing. Deep sequencing of TCR CDR3 regions was used to track tumor-associated T cell clones in peripheral blood of patients responding to PD-1 blockade.

The study at large found these results: Rapid expansion after pembrolizumab followed by contraction, generally before radiologic responses, was shown by tumor-resident clones, which were often undetectable in blood before treatment.

This clone was recorded only once. Its antigen is not yet known. No base qualities exist here, and no much larger clone lies one base off it. For every enrolled patient, mismatch repair deficiency was confirmed by either polymerase chain reaction or immunohistochemistry. A few patients who responded to pembrolizumab therapy underwent TCR sequencing. Pembrolizumab PD-1 blockade was prospectively tested in advanced mismatch repair-deficient cancers, regardless of tissue of origin, in the phase II trial. Peripheral blood T cell samples were gathered serially, both before PD-1 blockade started and at multiple time points afterward. Blood sampling times were reported as weeks after the first pembrolizumab dose. Library preparation was by the immunoSEQ multiplex PCR assay. This is the immuneACCESS table as TCRdb keeps it, with only in-frame sequences that have V and J called. A part of the clones is gone; compared with another copy, unresolved V genes explain less than half, and the rest is unexplained. The sample contains approximately 51,000 clones, roughly 80% of them found a single time. The top ten clones comprise more than 8% of the sample.

V drops 5 bases and J drops 5 bases, leaving 15 bases in between. In the germline V gene, CDR1 corresponds to SGHAT and CDR2 to FQNNGV. The CDR3 spans 14 residues, from the cysteine through the phenylalanine. The CDR3 DNA has 42 bases and is translated from base 1. The chain joins TRBV11-2 to TRBJ1-2; the D gene remains uncertain. Sequenced material: peripheral blood, taken roughly 20 weeks after starting pembrolizumab. This sequence was found in an adult with mismatch repair-deficient cancer. The DNA sequence reads TGTGCCAGCAGCCCTGGGTCCAACGGGTATGGCTACACCTTC. Its amino acids are CASSPGSNGYGYTF.